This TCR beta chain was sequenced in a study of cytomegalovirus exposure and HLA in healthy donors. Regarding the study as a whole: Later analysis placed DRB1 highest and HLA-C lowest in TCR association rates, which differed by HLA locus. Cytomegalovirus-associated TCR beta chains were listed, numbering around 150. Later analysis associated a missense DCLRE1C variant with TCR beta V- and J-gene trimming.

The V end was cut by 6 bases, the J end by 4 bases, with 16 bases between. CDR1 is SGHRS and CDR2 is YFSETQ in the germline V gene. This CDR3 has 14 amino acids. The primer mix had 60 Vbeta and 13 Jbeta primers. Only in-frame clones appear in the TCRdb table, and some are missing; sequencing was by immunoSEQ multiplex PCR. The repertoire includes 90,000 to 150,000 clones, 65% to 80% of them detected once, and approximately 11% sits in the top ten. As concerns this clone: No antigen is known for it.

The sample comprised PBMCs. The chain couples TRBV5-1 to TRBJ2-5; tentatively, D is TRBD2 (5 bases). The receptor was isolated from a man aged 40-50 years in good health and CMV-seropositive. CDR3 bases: TGCGCCAGCACCGTCCCACGGGCGGGAGAGACCCAGTACTTC. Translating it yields CASTVPRAGETQYF. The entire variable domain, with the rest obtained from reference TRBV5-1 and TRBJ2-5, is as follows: KAGVTQTPRYLIKTRGQQVTLSCSPISGHRSVSWYQQTPGQGLQFLFEYFSETQRNKGNFPGRFSGRQFSNSRSEMNVSTLELGDSALYLCASTVPRAGETQYFGPGTRLLVL.